The clone carrying this TCR beta chain was counted a few times. Its specificity is not known. V was clipped by 6 bases and J by 4 bases; unmatched bases: 4. This CDR3 is 15 amino acids long. The germline CDR1 and CDR2 sequences are MDHEN and SYDVKM. The source of the sample is a study of CD8+ T cells in alopecia areata. The treatment is: oral pan-JAK inhibitor, 5-10 mg twice daily. RNA was isolated and reverse transcribed to cDNA, the sequencing template. TCRdb keeps only in-frame clones here, not all; method: immunoSEQ multiplex PCR. This table has more than 90,000 clones, 61% appearing once. General study points: Researchers reported that TCR sharing among patients proved less clear than in mice, possibly HLA-linked.

This clonotype was obtained from a human donor with alopecia areata. The sequences come from CD8+ T cells sorted from blood, collected at week 4, from a patient treated with tofacitinib. This chain connects TRBV28 to TRBJ2-3; 13 bases are a match to TRBD2. Written as DNA, the CDR3 is TGTGCCAGCAGAGCACTAGCGGGGGGGTCAGATACGCAGTATTTT. Protein sequence: CASRALAGGSDTQYF.